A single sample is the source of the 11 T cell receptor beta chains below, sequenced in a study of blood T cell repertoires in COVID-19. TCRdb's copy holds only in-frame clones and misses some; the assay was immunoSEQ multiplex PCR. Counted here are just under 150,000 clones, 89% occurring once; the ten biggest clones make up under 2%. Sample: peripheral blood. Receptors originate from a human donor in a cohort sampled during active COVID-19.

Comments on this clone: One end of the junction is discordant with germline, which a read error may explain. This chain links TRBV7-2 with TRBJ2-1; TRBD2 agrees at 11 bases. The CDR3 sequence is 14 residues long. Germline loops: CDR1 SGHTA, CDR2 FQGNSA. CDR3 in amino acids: CASSLAGGRNEQFF. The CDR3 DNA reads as TGTGCCAGCAGCCTAGCGGGGGGTCGCAATGAGCAGTTCTTC.

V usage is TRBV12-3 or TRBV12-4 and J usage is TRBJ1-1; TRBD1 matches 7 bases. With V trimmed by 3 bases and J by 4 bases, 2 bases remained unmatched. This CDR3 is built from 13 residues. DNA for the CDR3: TGTGCCAGCAGTTTGACAGGGAGCACTGAAGCTTTCTTT. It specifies CASSLTGSTEAFF.

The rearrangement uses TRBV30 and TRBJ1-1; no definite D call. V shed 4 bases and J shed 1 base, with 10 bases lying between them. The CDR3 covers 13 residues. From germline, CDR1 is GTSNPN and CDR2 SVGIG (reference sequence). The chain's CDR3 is CAWIMGWNTEAFF. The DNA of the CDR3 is TGTGCCTGGATAATGGGCTGGAACACTGAAGCTTTCTTT.

The CDR3 nucleotides read TGTGCCAGCAGCACAGCGGGGGGAGGCTACACCTTC. Amino acids: CASSTAGGGYTF. This rearrangement joins TRBV7-2 to TRBJ1-2; tentative D call: TRBD1 (5 bases). Germline V lookup: CDR1 SGHTA, CDR2 FQGNSA. V lost 5 bases and J lost 8, with 12 bases in between. The CDR3 is 12 residues long.

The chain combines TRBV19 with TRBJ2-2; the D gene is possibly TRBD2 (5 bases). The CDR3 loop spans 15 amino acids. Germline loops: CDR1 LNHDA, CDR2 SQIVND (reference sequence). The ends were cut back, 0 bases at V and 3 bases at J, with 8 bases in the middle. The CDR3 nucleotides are TGTGCCAGTAGTATAGATCGGACTTACACCGGGGAGCTGTTTTTT. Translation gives CASSIDRTYTGELFF.

The chain's CDR3 is CASSPRLAGYNEQFF. The CDR3 coding sequence is TGTGCCAGCAGCCCCCGACTAGCGGGCTACAATGAGCAGTTCTTC. The chain recombines TRBV7-3 with TRBJ2-1, with 10 nucleotides matching TRBD2. Per the germline V gene, CDR1 is SGHTA and CDR2 is FQGTGA. V lost 5 bases, J lost 3 bases, and 4 bases stayed unmatched. The CDR3 runs 15 residues.

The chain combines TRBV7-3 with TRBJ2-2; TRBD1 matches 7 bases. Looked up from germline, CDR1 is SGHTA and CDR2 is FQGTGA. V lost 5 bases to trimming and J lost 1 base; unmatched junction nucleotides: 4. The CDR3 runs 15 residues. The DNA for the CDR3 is TGTGCCAGCAGCCCCCGGACAGGGAACACCGGGGAGCTGTTTTTT. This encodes CASSPRTGNTGELFF.

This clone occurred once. The chain's CDR3 is CASSEASAGGTDTQYF. In nucleotides, the CDR3 is TGTGCCAGCAGTGAAGCGTCAGCGGGGGGCACAGATACGCAGTATTTT. The chain links TRBV2 to TRBJ2-3; TRBD2 matches 8 bases. This CDR3 is built from 16 residues. The V segment lost 0 bases and the J segment 1 base; nucleotides outside the gene matches: 3. The germline V gene has CDR1 SNHLY and CDR2 FYNNEI.

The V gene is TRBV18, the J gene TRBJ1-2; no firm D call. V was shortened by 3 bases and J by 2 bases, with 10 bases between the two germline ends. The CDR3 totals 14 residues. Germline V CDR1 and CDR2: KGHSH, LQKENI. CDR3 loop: CASSPPTVNYGYTF. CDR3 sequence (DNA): TGTGCCAGCTCACCCCCTACAGTGAACTATGGCTACACCTTC. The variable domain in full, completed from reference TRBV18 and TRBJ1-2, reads NAGVMQNPRHLVRRRGQEARLRCSPMKGHSHVYWYRQLPEEGLKFMVYLQKENIIDESGMPKERFSAEFPKEGPSILRIQQVVRGDSAAYFCASSPPTVNYGYTFGSGTRLTVV.

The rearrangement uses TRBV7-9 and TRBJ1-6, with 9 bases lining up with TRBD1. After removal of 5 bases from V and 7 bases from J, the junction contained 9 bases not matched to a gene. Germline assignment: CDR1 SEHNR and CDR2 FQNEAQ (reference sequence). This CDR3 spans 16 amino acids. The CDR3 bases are TGTGCCAGCAGCCCCAGGGGAGGACAGGGGAATTCACCCCTCCACTTT. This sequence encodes CASSPRGGQGNSPLHF.

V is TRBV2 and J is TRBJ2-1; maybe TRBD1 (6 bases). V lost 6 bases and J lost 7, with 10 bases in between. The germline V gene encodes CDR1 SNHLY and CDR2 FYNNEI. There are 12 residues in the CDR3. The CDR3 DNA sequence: TGTGCCAGCAGGCAGACAGGTAATGAGCAGTTCTTC. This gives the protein CASRQTGNEQFF.